The sample holds a few counts of the clone carrying this TCR beta chain. Its antigen is undetermined. Employing constant-segment primers, 5'RACE generated TCR alpha and TCR beta cDNA libraries bearing sample barcodes and UMIs. Each CDR3 protein is one row after TCRdb ran MiXCR on the 5' RACE reads. The sample holds about 82,000 distinct CDR3 sequences, roughly 13% seen once. This entry belongs to a study of T-cell memory formation after mild COVID-19. Study outcomes and limitations: Unconfirmed was the SARS-CoV-2 specificity of second-wave clones that peaked on day 37. Contracting clones localized mainly to CM and EM when CD4+ and mainly to EMRA when CD8+.

The CDR3 spans 15 residues. Deletions cut 5 bases from V and 4 bases from J, with 17 bases between. Germline V CDR1 and CDR2: MNHEY, SVGEGT. The clonotype comes from a man aged 18 to 29 who had mild COVID-19 (a few samples of this study predate the infection). Cell type and time point are not known. This rearrangement joins TRBV6-2 or TRBV6-3 to TRBJ1-2; D is ambiguous. Input material: PBMCs or a T cell subset sorted from them (not recorded which). For the CDR3, the DNA is TGTGCCAGCAGTCACCCCCAGTGGGAAACCTATGGCTACACCTTC. As protein: CASSHPQWETYGYTF.